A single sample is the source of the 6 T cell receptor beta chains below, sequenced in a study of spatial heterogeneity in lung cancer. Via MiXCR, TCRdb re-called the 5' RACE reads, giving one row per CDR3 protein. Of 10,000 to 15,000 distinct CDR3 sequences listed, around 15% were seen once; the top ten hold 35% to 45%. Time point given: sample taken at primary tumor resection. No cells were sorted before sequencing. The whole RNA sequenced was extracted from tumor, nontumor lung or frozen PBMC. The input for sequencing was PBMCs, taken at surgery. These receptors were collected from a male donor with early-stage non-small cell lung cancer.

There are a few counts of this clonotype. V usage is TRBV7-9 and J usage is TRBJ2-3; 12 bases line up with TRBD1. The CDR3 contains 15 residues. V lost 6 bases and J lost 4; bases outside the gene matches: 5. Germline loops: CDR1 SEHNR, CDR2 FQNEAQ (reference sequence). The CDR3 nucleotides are TGTGCCAGCAGGACGGGACAGGGGGCCCCAGATACGCAGTATTTT. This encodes CASRTGQGAPDTQYF.

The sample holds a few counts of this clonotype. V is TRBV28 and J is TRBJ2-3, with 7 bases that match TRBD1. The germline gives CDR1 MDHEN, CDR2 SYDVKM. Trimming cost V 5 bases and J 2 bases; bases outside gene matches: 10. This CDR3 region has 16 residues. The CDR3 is CASSLQGGGNTDTQYF. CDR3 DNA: TGTGCCAGCAGTCTCCAAGGGGGCGGAAACACAGATACGCAGTATTTT.

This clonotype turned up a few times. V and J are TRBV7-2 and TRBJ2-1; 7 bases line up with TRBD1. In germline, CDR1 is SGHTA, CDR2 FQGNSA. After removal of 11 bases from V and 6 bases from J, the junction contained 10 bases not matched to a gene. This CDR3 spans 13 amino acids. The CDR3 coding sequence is TGTGCCTCCGGGACAGCCCTCCCCAATGAGCAGTTCTTC. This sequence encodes CASGTALPNEQFF.

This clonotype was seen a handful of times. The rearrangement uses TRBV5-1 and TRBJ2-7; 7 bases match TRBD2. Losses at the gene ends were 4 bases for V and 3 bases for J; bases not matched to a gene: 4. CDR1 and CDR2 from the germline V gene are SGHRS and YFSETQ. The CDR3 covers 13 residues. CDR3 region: CASSEGLVYEQYF. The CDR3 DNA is TGCGCCAGCAGCGAAGGACTAGTCTACGAGCAGTACTTC.

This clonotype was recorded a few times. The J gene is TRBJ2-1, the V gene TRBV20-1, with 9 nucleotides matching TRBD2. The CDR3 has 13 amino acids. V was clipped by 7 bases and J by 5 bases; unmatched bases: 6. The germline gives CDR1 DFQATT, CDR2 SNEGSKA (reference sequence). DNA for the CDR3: TGCAGTGAGAAGCGGGGGGACCACAATGAGCAGTTCTTC. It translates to CSEKRGDHNEQFF.

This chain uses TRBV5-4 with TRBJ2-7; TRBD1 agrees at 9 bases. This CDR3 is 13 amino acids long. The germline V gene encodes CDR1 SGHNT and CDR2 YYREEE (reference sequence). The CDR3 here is CASSLAGQGGVLV. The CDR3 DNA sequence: TGTGCCAGCAGCTTGGCGGGACAGGGTGGTGTTCTTGTC.